This paragraph covers one TCR beta chain sequence. A much larger clonotype is one base distant, so this may be a read error. The CDR3 loop spans 13 amino acids. The germline V gene has CDR1 DFQATT and CDR2 SNEGSKA (reference sequence). This specimen belongs to a study of neurological immune-mediated disorders. TCRdb reprocessed the 5' RACE reads with MiXCR, giving one entry per CDR3 protein. The sample consists of some 38,000 distinct CDR3 sequences, approximately 12% of them appearing once. Time point given: technical triplicate 1. The sequence was collected from a man aged 60-69 years with HTLV-1-associated myelopathy (HAM/TSP). Material: PBMCs. This chain connects TRBV20-1 to TRBJ2-1, with D possibly matching TRBD2 (5 bases). The CDR3 region has the DNA TGCAGAGCTAGCACCGGGCTCTGGAATGAGCAGTTCTTC. It specifies CRASTGLWNEQFF.